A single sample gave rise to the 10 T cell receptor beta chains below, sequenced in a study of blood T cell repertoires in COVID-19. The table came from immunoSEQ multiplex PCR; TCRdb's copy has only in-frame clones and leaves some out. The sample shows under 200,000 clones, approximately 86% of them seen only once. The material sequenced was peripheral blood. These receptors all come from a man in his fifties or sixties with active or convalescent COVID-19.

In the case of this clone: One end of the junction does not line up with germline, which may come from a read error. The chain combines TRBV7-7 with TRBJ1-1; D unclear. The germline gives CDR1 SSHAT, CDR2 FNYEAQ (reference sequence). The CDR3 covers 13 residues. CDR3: CASSVGRGTEAFF. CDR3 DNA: TGTGCTAGCAGCGTAGGGCGGGGAACTGAAGCTTTCTTT.

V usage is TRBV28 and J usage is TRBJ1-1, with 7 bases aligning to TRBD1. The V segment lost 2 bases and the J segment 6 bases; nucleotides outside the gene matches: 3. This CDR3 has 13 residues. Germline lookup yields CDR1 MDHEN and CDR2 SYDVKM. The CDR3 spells CASSLHRGAEAFF. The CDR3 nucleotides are TGTGCCAGCAGTTTACACAGGGGAGCTGAAGCTTTCTTT.

CDR3 amino acids: CATSRVAGGPETQYF. In nucleotides, the CDR3 is TGTGCCACCAGCAGAGTGGCGGGAGGGCCGGAGACCCAGTACTTC. J is TRBJ2-5 and V is TRBV15, with TRBD2 matching 9 bases. In germline, CDR1 is LNHNV, CDR2 YYDKDF (reference sequence). Trimming at V came to 1 base and at J to 5 bases, leaving 5 bases not matched to a gene. The CDR3 runs 15 residues.

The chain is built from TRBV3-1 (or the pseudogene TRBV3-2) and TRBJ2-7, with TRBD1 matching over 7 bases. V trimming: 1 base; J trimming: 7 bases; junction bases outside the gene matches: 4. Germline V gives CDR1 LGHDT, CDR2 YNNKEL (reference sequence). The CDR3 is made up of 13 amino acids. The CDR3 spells CASSQGQGREQYF. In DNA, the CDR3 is TGTGCCAGCAGCCAAGGACAGGGTCGAGAGCAGTACTTC.

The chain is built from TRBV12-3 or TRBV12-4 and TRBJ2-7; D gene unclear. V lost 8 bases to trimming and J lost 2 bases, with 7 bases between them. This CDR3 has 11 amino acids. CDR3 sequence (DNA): TGTGCCAGCGGTACAACCTACGAGCAGTACTTC. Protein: CASGTTYEQYF.

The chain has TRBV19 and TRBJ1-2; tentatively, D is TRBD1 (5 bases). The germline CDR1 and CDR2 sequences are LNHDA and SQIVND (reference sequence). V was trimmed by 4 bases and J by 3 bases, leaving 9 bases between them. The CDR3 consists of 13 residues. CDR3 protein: CASSSWGDYGYTF. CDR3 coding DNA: TGTGCCAGTAGTAGTTGGGGGGACTATGGCTACACCTTC.

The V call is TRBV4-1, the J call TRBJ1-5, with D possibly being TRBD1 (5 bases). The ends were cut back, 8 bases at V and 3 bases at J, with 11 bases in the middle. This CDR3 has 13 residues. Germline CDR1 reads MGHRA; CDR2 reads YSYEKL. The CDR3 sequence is CASAGGDNQPQHF. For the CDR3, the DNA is TGCGCCAGCGCTGGGGGGGACAATCAGCCCCAGCATTTT.

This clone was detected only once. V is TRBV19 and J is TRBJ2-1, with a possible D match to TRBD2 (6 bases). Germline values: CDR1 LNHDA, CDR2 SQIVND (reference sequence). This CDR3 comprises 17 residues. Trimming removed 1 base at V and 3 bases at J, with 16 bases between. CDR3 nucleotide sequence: TGTGCCAGTAGTATAGGGACGGGGACTCTTATCTACAATGAGCAGTTCTTC. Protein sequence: CASSIGTGTLIYNEQFF.

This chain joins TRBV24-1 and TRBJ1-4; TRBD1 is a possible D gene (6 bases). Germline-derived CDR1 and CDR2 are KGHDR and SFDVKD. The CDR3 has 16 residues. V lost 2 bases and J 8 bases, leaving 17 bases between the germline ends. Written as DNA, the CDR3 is TGTGCCACCAGTGATTCGGATGGACAGAGGCGAGAAAAACTGTTTTTT. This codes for CATSDSDGQRREKLFF.

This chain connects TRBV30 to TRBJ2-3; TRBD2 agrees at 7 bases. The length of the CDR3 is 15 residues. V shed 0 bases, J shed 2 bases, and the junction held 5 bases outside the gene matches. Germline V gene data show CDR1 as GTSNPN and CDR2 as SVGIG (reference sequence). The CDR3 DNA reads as TGTGCCTGGAGTGTAAGCGGGAAGCTCACAGATACGCAGTATTTT. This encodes CAWSVSGKLTDTQYF.